The entry below gives a single TCR beta chain sequence along with its context. This record comes from a study of T cell responses to AZD1222 COVID-19 vaccine. TCRdb keeps only in-frame clones here, not all; method: immunoSEQ multiplex PCR. In the table there are 150,000 to 160,000 clones, around 87% of which are singletons. Germline-derived CDR1 and CDR2 are KGHSH and LQKENI. The CDR3 runs to 15 residues. V was clipped by 2 bases and J by 3 bases; unmatched bases: 4. The chain joins TRBV18 to TRBJ2-7, with 10 bases fitting TRBD2. This receptor was taken from an adult who received the AZD1222 COVID-19 vaccine. Sample: peripheral blood, taken 28 days after the second AZD1222 dose. CDR3 coding DNA: TGTGCCAGCTCACCAGGACTAGCGGAGTTCTACGAGCAGTACTTC. It codes for CASSPGLAEFYEQYF.